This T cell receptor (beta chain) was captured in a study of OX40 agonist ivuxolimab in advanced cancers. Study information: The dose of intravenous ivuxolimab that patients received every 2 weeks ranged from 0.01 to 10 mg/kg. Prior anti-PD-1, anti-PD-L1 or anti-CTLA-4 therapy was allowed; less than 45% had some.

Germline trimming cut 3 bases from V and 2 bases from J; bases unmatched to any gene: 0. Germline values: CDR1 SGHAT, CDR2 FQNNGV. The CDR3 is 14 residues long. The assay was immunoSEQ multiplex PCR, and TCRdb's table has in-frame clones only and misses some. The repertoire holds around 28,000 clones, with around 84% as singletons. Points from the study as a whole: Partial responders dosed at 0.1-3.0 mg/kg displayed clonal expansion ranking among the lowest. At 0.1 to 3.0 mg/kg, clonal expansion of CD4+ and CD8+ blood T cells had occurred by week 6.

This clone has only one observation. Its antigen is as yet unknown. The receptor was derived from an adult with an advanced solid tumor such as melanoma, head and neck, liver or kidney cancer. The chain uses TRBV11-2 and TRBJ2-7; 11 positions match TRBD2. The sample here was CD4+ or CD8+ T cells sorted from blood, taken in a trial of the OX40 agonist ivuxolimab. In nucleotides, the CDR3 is TGTGCCAGCAGCTTTAGCGGGGGGGCCTACGAGCAGTACTTC. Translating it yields CASSFSGGAYEQYF.